This TCR beta chain comes out of a study of early T cells in non-severe SARS-CoV-2 infection. Study background: Investigators sequenced bulk RNA drawn from unsorted whole blood, and chains remained unpaired. Study-wide points: Clonotype matching in VDJdb favored anti-spike CD8 responses and did not capture private and CD4 specificities.

The library protocol tagged individual cDNA molecules with unique molecular identifiers. TCRdb re-derived calls from the 5' RACE reads in MiXCR, one entry per CDR3 protein. There are some 70,000 distinct CDR3 sequences in the sample; 4.9% occur only once, and 4.9% lies in the top ten. This clonotype has a handful of counts. What it binds is not known. What was sequenced was whole blood. This sequence was found in an adult who was a healthcare worker with PCR-confirmed SARS-CoV-2 infection or an uninfected control (not recorded which).

The CDR3 nucleotides read TGTGCCAGCAGTTCAGGGGATGGGGCTGAAGCTTTCTTT. The encoded protein is CASSSGDGAEAFF. The chain carries TRBV2 and TRBJ1-1, with D maybe TRBD1 (6 bases). V gave up 5 bases and J gave up 6 bases, with 13 bases separating them. The CDR3 consists of 13 residues. Germline V CDR1 and CDR2: SNHLY, FYNNEI. The full variable domain, in which reference TRBV2 and TRBJ1-1 provide the parts outside the CDR3, is EPEVTQTPSHQVTQMGQEVILRCVPISNHLYFYWYRQILGQKVEFLVSFYNNEISEKSEIFDDQFSVERPDGSNFTLKIRSTKLEDSAMYFCASSSGDGAEAFFGQGTRLTVV.